This T cell receptor beta chain was sequenced in a study of blood T cell repertoires in COVID-19. Produced via immunoSEQ multiplex PCR; TCRdb's table is partial and in-frame only. The table has about 39,000 clones, about nine tenths seen once. This CDR3 is built from 14 residues. Germline lookup yields CDR1 SEHNR and CDR2 FQNEAQ (reference sequence). Trimming took 1 base from V and 5 from J; bases not matched to a gene: 2. This clone was detected only a few times. The V and J genes are TRBV7-9 and TRBJ2-7; 10 bases agree with TRBD1. Sample: peripheral blood. The TCR sequence derives from a man aged 50 to 60 with active or convalescent COVID-19. This CDR3 is CASSLEGTGDEQYV. The CDR3 region has the DNA TGTGCCAGCAGCTTAGAGGGGACAGGGGACGAGCAGTACGTC.